The clone carrying this T cell receptor beta chain has just one count. Only in-frame clones appear in the TCRdb table, and some are missing; sequencing was by immunoSEQ multiplex PCR. The sample records 540,000 or so clones, approximately 80% being singletons. The data were taken from a study of shared T cell receptors in the human thymus. The ends were cut back, 8 bases at V and 0 bases at J, with 16 bases in the middle. The CDR3 is 14 amino acids. Germline assignment: CDR1 GTSNPN and CDR2 SVGIG (reference sequence). The data also belong to a second study, concerning human thymus T cells. That source notes: Donation came from healthy Finnish infants having corrective surgery for congenital heart defects. Thymus pieces cut out during corrective heart surgery were the tissue that was used. Repertoires from thymus and blood appeared to show biased V and J gene usage. Unrelated individuals were reported by related research to share highly overlapping thymic repertoires.

Sample: thymocytes. This receptor was taken from a boy in the first two years of life with a congenital heart defect. The chain is built from TRBV30 and TRBJ1-1, with D maybe TRBD1 (6 bases). CDR3: CALVWTDMNTEAFF. Written as DNA, the CDR3 is TGTGCCCTTGTGTGGACAGACATGAACACTGAAGCTTTCTTT.